One and the same sample provided the 24 T cell receptor beta chains below, sequenced in a study of shared clonotypes between healthy human individuals (dated by TCRdb to between 2020 and 2021). Libraries were prepared through the immunoSEQ multiplex PCR assay. The table comes from immuneACCESS by way of TCRdb, which keeps in-frame sequences with V and J called. Part of the clones is missing from these tables; in studies checked, under half for an unresolved V gene and the rest for unknown reasons. The sample table holds around 79,000 clones, of which about 63% were seen once. The top ten clones comprise about 51% of the sample. Sequencing input: memory CD8+ T cells sorted from blood. In the paper's terms, the cell subset or site label means: CD45RO+ cells pooled with CCR7-negative TemRA cells. These receptors came from a man aged 30-40 years in good health.

This clone occurred a few times. The chain carries TRBV6-5 and TRBJ1-2; D is unresolved. The CDR3 covers 12 residues. The germline V gene encodes CDR1 MNHEY and CDR2 SVGAGI. V shed 6 bases and J shed 3 bases, with 8 bases lying between them. The CDR3 DNA sequence: TGTGCCAGCAGGCAAGTGGACTATGGCTACACCTTC. Its protein product is CASRQVDYGYTF.

The chain carries TRBV5-1 and TRBJ2-3, with D perhaps matching TRBD1 (6 bases). CDR3 length: 14 amino acids. Germline loops: CDR1 SGHRS, CDR2 YFSETQ. Trimming cost V 4 bases and J 4 bases, with 13 bases left between them. As DNA, the CDR3 is TGCGCCAGCAGCATCATCACAGGGCCAGATACGCAGTATTTT. It is translated as CASSIITGPDTQYF.

The V call is TRBV30, the J call TRBJ2-2; 7 bases fit TRBD1. The CDR3 loop spans 14 amino acids. Germline V gene data show CDR1 as GTSNPN and CDR2 as SVGIG (reference sequence). V lost 3 bases, J lost 1 base, and 2 bases stayed unmatched. In DNA, the CDR3 is TGTGCCTGGAGATGGACAGGGAACACCGGGGAGCTGTTTTTT. Its protein is CAWRWTGNTGELFF.

The chain links TRBV5-5 to TRBJ2-1; the match to TRBD1 covers 9 bases. V was clipped by 0 bases and J by 4 bases; unmatched bases: 5. The CDR3 loop spans 16 amino acids. Germline values: CDR1 SGHKS, CDR2 YYEKEE (reference sequence). DNA for the CDR3: TGTGCCAGCAGCTTGGATAGGACAGGGGTTTACAATGAGCAGTTCTTC. Its translation: CASSLDRTGVYNEQFF.

V usage is TRBV5-8 and J usage is TRBJ2-3, with a weak D call TRBD2 (5 bases). V was shortened by 0 bases and J by 4 bases, with 6 bases between the two germline ends. The CDR3 is made up of 13 amino acids. Germline V gene lookup returns CDR1 SGHTS and CDR2 YDEGEE. The CDR3 sequence: CASSLEGADTQYF. DNA for the CDR3: TGTGCCAGCAGCTTGGAGGGAGCAGATACGCAGTATTTT.

In this sample, this clone turned up many times. The gene calls are TRBV2 and TRBJ1-5, with TRBD1 matching 7 bases. This CDR3 is built from 16 residues. V lost 6 bases, J lost 1 base, and 9 bases stayed unmatched. Looked up from germline, CDR1 is SNHLY and CDR2 is FYNNEI. The CDR3 loop reads CASRAHRGASNQPQHF. The CDR3 DNA is TGTGCCAGCAGAGCTCACAGGGGAGCGAGCAATCAGCCCCAGCATTTT.

V usage is TRBV28 and J usage is TRBJ2-7, with D hard to call. V was pared by 8 bases and J by 3 bases, with 14 bases between. The germline gives CDR1 MDHEN, CDR2 SYDVKM. The CDR3 runs to 13 residues. CDR3 nucleotides: TGTGCCAGCCCCTTATTGGGGTTCTACGAGCAGTACTTC. This gives the protein CASPLLGFYEQYF.

CDR3 in amino acids: CASSDGGNSYNEQFF. The CDR3 DNA reads TGTGCCAGCAGTGATGGCGGGAACTCCTACAATGAGCAGTTCTTC. The chain carries TRBV6-4 and TRBJ2-1; D might be TRBD2 (6 bases). The CDR3 runs 15 residues. Germline CDR1 is MRHNA and CDR2 is SNTAGT. Between the trimmed V and J ends, which lost 3 bases and 0 bases, there was a span of 9 bases.

In this sample, this clone turned up a few times. The chain uses TRBV19 and TRBJ1-1; perhaps TRBD1 as D (5 bases). V was clipped by 3 bases and J by 1 base, with 6 bases between them. This CDR3 is 13 amino acids long. Per the germline V gene, CDR1 is LNHDA and CDR2 is SQIVND (reference sequence). The CDR3 bases are TGTGCCAGTAGTATTGGGGCGAACACTGAAGCTTTCTTT. Translating gives CASSIGANTEAFF.

V usage is TRBV27 and J usage is TRBJ2-2; 8 bases fit TRBD2. J lost 0 bases, V lost 3 bases, and 0 bases had no gene match. Germline V gene sequence: CDR1 MNHEY, CDR2 SMNVEV (reference sequence). The CDR3 extends over 15 amino acids. DNA of the CDR3: TGTGCCAGCAGTTTGACTAGCGCGAACACCGGGGAGCTGTTTTTT. Translating gives CASSLTSANTGELFF.

V and J are TRBV6-1 and TRBJ1-2; 7 bases fit TRBD1. The germline CDR1 and CDR2 sequences are MNHNS and SASEGT. The V gene end was trimmed by 3 bases and the J gene end by 5 bases; junction bases not matched to a gene: 6. The length of the CDR3 is 14 residues. The CDR3 coding sequence is TGTGCCAGCAGTGAGGGACAGTTCGGATATGGCTACACCTTC. Protein: CASSEGQFGYGYTF.

There are many counts of this clone. The chain couples TRBV27 to TRBJ2-1, with D unresolved. V shed 6 bases and J shed 0 bases, with 9 bases lying between them. The CDR3 length is 14 residues. Germline CDR1 reads MNHEY; CDR2 reads SMNVEV (reference sequence). The CDR3: CASSLQSSYNEQFF. CDR3 nucleotides: TGTGCCAGCAGCCTACAGAGCTCCTACAATGAGCAGTTCTTC.

The chain links TRBV2 to TRBJ2-7, with D perhaps given as TRBD1 or TRBD2 (5 bases each). The germline V and J ends were trimmed by 4 bases and 0 bases, with 16 bases remaining between them. Germline V lookup: CDR1 SNHLY, CDR2 FYNNEI. The CDR3 has 16 amino acids. The CDR3 protein is CASSGGFGGPSYEQYF. The CDR3 DNA reads TGTGCCAGCAGTGGTGGTTTTGGGGGACCCTCCTACGAGCAGTACTTC.

The chain employs TRBV5-4 and TRBJ2-3, with 9 bases matching TRBD1. Looked up from germline, CDR1 is SGHNT and CDR2 is YYREEE (reference sequence). CDR3 size: 15 residues. The V and J ends lost 4 bases and 2 bases, in that order; junction bases with no gene match: 5. The CDR3, as DNA: TGTGCCAGCAGCACGGGACAGGGTATCACAGATACGCAGTATTTT. Translation: CASSTGQGITDTQYF.

The V and J genes are TRBV5-1 and TRBJ1-5; no clear D gene. Germline V gene lookup returns CDR1 SGHRS and CDR2 YFSETQ. The CDR3 has 13 residues. Trimming took off 3 bases at V and 4 bases at J, with 8 bases between the two ends. CDR3 DNA: TGCGCCAGCAGCTCGGACGGGAATCAGCCCCAGCATTTT. Translating gives CASSSDGNQPQHF.

This clone turned up a few times. J is TRBJ2-1 and V is TRBV6-5; 8 nucleotides align to TRBD1. Per the germline V gene, CDR1 is MNHEY and CDR2 is SVGAGI. The CDR3 extends over 15 amino acids. V was clipped by 0 bases and J by 6 bases; unmatched bases: 4. The CDR3 nucleotides are TGTGCCAGCAGTTACTCGAGGACAGGGAGCAATGAGCAGTTCTTC. Translated, it gives CASSYSRTGSNEQFF.

The V call is TRBV5-6, the J call TRBJ2-2, with 9 bases fitting TRBD1. Germline CDR1 and CDR2: SGHDT and YYEEEE. The ends lost 0 bases at V and 3 bases at J; junction bases unmatched: 3. This CDR3 is 16 amino acids long. The DNA of the CDR3 is TGTGCCAGCAGCTTGGCCGGGACAGGGTACACCGGGGAGCTGTTTTTT. It encodes CASSLAGTGYTGELFF.

The chain carries TRBV5-1 and TRBJ1-1, with TRBD1 matching 8 bases. The germline CDR1 and CDR2 sequences are SGHRS and YFSETQ. CDR3 size: 15 residues. The J segment lost 4 bases and the V segment lost 3 bases, leaving 8 bases of the junction unmatched. CDR3 nucleotide sequence: TGCGCCAGCAGCTCTGACGGACAGGGACGCACTGAAGCTTTCTTT. Translation: CASSSDGQGRTEAFF.

This clone was seen more than once but under ten times. The V call is TRBV9, the J call TRBJ2-7, with 11 bases that match TRBD2. CDR1 is SGDLS and CDR2 is YYNGEE in the germline V gene. The CDR3 runs 16 residues. V shed 0 bases and J 3 bases; nucleotides not matched to a gene: 5. The chain's CDR3 is CASSVGGLAEGYEQYF. For the CDR3, the DNA is TGTGCCAGCAGCGTAGGGGGACTAGCGGAGGGCTACGAGCAGTACTTC.

The chain recombines TRBV27 with TRBJ1-1; the D gene is possibly TRBD1 (5 bases). CDR3 length: 13 residues. V was cut by 3 bases and J by 0 bases, with 5 bases left in between. The germline V gene has CDR1 MNHEY and CDR2 SMNVEV (reference sequence). The CDR3 DNA follows: TGTGCCAGCAGTTTCAGGGTGAACACTGAAGCTTTCTTT. Residues: CASSFRVNTEAFF.

V gene TRBV21-1 combines with J gene TRBJ2-7. TRBV21-1 is an annotated pseudogene. The CDR3 extends over 16 amino acids. The CDR3 is CASSKKAETNSYEQYF. CDR3 DNA sequence: TGTGCCAGCAGCAAAAAGGCGGAGACGAACAGCTACGAGCAGTACTTC.

The chain uses TRBV14 and TRBJ1-2; D gene ambiguous. Germline V gene data show CDR1 as SGHDN and CDR2 as FVKESK. The CDR3 spans 14 residues. V was shortened by 0 bases and J by 5 bases, with 10 bases between the two germline ends. The CDR3 protein is CASSQDVTDYGYTF. CDR3 nucleotide sequence: TGTGCCAGCAGCCAAGATGTAACAGATTATGGCTACACCTTC.

This clone was found many times. V and J are TRBV10-1 and TRBJ2-7; D gene ambiguous. The ends were cut back, 6 bases at V and 4 bases at J, with 1 base in the middle. The germline V gene has CDR1 WNHNN and CDR2 SYGVQD (reference sequence). The CDR3 covers 9 residues. The CDR3 reads CASRYEQYF. In DNA, the CDR3 is TGCGCCAGCAGGTACGAGCAGTACTTC.

The chain employs TRBV11-2 and TRBJ2-7; 9 positions match TRBD2. CDR1 is SGHAT and CDR2 is FQNNGV in the germline V gene. V was pared by 7 bases and J by 5 bases, with 21 bases of the junction left unmatched. This CDR3 is 18 amino acids long. The CDR3 coding sequence is TGTGCCAGCAACAATCCCAGGGGCCGGGCTAGCGGGACCCACGAGCAGTACTTC. Translated, it gives CASNNPRGRASGTHEQYF.